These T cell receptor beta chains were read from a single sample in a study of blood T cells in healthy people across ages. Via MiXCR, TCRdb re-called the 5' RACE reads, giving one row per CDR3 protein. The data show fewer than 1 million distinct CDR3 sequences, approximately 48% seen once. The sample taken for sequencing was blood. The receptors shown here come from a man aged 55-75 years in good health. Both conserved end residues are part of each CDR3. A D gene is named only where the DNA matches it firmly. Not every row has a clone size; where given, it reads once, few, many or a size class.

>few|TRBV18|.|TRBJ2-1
CASSPGATARGPNNEQFF
TGTGCCAGCTCACCCGGGGCTACGGCCCGGGGGCCAAACAATGAGCAGTTCTTC
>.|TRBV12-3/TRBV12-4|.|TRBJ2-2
CASSFVAGRSWELFF
TGTGCCAGCAGTTTTGTGGCGGGGAGGTCATGGGAGCTGTTTTTT
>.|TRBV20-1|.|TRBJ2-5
CSAPKGGGLNGETQYF
TGCAGTGCCCCGAAGGGGGGAGGGCTTAATGGGGAGACCCAGTACTTC
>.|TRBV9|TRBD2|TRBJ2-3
CASSARGRGTGDTQYF
TGTGCCAGCAGCGCCCGAGGGCGGGGGACGGGGGATACGCAGTATTTT
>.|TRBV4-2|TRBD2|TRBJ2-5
CASSQDGAGYETQYF
TGTGCCAGCAGCCAAGATGGAGCGGGGTACGAGACCCAGTACTTC
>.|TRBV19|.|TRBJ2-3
CASSILADDTDTQYF
TGTGCCAGTAGTATTTTGGCGGACGATACAGATACGCAGTATTTT
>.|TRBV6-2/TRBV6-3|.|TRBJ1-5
CASSYPGGNQPQHF
TGTGCCAGCAGCTACCCCGGAGGCAATCAGCCCCAGCATTTT
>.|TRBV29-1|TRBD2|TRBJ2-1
CSVTSGAPSYNERFF
TGCAGCGTGACGAGCGGGGCCCCCTCCTACAATGAGCGGTTCTTC
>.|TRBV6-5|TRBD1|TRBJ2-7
CASSYGDRVYEQYF
TGTGCCAGCAGTTACGGGGACAGGGTCTACGAGCAGTACTTC
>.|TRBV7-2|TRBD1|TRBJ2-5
CASSSQTGFQETQYF
TGTGCCAGCAGCTCACAGACAGGGTTCCAAGAGACCCAGTACTTC
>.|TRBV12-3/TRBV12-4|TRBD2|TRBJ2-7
CASSLGTSGFYERYF
TGTGCCAGCAGTCTAGGGACTAGCGGGTTCTACGAGCGGTACTTC
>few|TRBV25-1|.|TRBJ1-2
CASSEYLGSYTF
TGTGCCAGCAGTGAATATTTAGGGAGCTACACCTTC
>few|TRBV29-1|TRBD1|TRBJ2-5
CSVGSGGQGLETQYF
TGCAGCGTTGGTTCTGGGGGACAGGGGCTTGAGACCCAGTACTTC
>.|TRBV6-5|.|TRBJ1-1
CASSYRGTGTEAFF
TGTGCCAGCAGTTACAGGGGAACGGGGACTGAAGCTTTCTTT
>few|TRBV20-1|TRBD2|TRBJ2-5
CSAPLAGVGETQYF
TGCAGTGCCCCACTAGCGGGGGTAGGGGAGACCCAGTACTTC
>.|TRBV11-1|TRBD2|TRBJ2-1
CASSLAGLGDNEQFF
TGTGCCAGCAGCTTAGCTGGACTAGGGGATAATGAGCAGTTCTTC
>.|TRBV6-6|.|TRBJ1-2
CATESMGYGYTF
TGTGCCACCGAAAGCATGGGGTATGGCTACACCTTC
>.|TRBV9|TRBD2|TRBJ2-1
CASSVDPGGSSYNEQFF
TGTGCCAGCAGCGTAGACCCGGGGGGGTCCTCCTACAATGAGCAGTTCTTC
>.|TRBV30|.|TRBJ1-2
CAWSVTPNYGYTF
TGTGCCTGGAGTGTGACCCCTAACTATGGCTACACCTTC
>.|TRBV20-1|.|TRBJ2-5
CSAINNEQYF
TGCAGTGCTATTAACAATGAGCAGTACTTC
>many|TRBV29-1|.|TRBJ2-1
CSVSNGGQYNEQFF
TGCAGCGTCTCCAACGGGGGCCAATACAATGAGCAGTTCTTC
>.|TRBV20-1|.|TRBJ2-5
CSARDGNRETQYF
TGCAGTGCTAGAGATGGGAATCGCGAGACCCAGTACTTC
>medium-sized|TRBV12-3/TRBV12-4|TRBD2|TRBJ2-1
CASSSGLARNNEQFF
TGTGCCAGCAGCTCAGGACTAGCGCGGAACAATGAGCAGTTCTTC
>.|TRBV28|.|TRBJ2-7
CACSYEGAYEQYF
TGTGCCTGCAGTTATGAGGGTGCGTACGAGCAGTACTTC
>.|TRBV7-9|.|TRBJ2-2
CASTRDHTGELFF
TGTGCCAGCACCAGGGATCACACCGGGGAGCTGTTTTTT
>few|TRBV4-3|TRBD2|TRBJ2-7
CASSLSSGGRYNEQYF
TGCGCCAGCAGCCTTTCTAGCGGGGGCCGTTACAATGAGCAGTACTTC
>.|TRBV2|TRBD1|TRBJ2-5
CASSESRTGGWETQYF
TGTGCCAGCAGTGAGTCTCGGACAGGGGGCTGGGAGACCCAGTACTTC
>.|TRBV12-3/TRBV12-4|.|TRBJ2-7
CASTGGATSYEQYF
TGTGCCAGCACGGGCGGGGCTACATCGTACGAGCAGTACTTC
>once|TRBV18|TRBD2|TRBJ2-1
CASSPGLAGESEQFF
TGTGCCAGCTCACCCGGACTAGCGGGGGAGAGTGAGCAGTTCTTC
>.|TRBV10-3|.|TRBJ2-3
CAISPTPGRTDTQYF
TGTGCCATCAGTCCCACGCCGGGCCGGACAGATACGCAGTATTTT
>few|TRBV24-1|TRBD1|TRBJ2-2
CATSDFGQGNTGELFF
TGTGCCACCAGTGATTTTGGACAGGGGAACACCGGGGAGCTGTTTTTT
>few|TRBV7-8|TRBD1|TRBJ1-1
CASRPATGVNTEAFF
TGTGCCAGCAGACCAGCCACAGGGGTGAACACTGAAGCTTTCTTT
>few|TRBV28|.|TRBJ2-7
CATKAGSYEQYF
TGTGCCACCAAGGCAGGATCCTACGAGCAGTACTTC
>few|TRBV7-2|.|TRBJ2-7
CASSLDPTPLGEQYF
TGTGCCAGCAGCTTAGACCCGACTCCCTTGGGCGAGCAGTACTTC
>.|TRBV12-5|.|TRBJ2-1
CASGLGHPTGAGNEQFF
TGTGCTAGTGGTTTGGGACACCCGACGGGGGCAGGCAATGAGCAGTTCTTC
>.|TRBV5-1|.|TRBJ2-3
CASSFKMGGTQYF
TGCGCCAGCAGCTTCAAGATGGGTGGTACGCAGTATTTT
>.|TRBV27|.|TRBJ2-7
CASKKTGTGLGGEQYF
TGTGCCAGCAAAAAAACCGGGACGGGCCTCGGAGGCGAGCAGTACTTC
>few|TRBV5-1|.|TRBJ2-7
CASSLARSSYNEQYF
TGCGCCAGCAGCTTGGCAAGGAGCTCCTACAATGAGCAGTACTTC
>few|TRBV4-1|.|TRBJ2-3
CASSRSAAEAQYF
TGCGCCAGCAGCCGTTCGGCGGCGGAGGCGCAGTATTTT
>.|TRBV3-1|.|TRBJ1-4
CASSQGAGGYEKLFF
TGTGCCAGCAGCCAAGGGGCGGGTGGCTACGAAAAACTGTTTTTT
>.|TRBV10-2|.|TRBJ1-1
CASKEGHTEAFF
TGCGCCAGCAAGGAAGGGCACACTGAAGCTTTCTTT
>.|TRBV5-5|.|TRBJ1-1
CASSLERAGALYEAFF
TGTGCCAGCAGCTTGGAGCGGGCAGGGGCCCTCTATGAAGCTTTCTTT
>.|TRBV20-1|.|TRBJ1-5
CSASEGNQPQHF
TGCAGTGCTAGCGAAGGCAATCAGCCCCAGCATTTT
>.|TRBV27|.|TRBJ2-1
CASTSRYWDGNEQFF
TGTGCCAGCACCAGTCGTTATTGGGACGGCAATGAGCAGTTCTTC
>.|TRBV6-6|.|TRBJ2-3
CASRGPTDTQYF
TGTGCCAGCAGGGGACCTACAGATACGCAGTATTTT
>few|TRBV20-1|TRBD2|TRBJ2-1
CSARLAGVGEQFF
TGCAGTGCTAGACTAGCGGGGGTTGGGGAGCAGTTCTTC
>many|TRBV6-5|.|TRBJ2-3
CASRQYVGRISDTQYF
TGTGCCAGCAGGCAGTATGTGGGGCGAATCTCAGATACGCAGTATTTT
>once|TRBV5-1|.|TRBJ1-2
CASSLAARGANYGYTF
TGCGCCAGCAGCTTGGCCGCACGGGGGGCTAACTATGGCTACACCTTC
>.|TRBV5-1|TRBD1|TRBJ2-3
CASSLQGVGTDTQYF
TGCGCCAGCAGCTTACAGGGGGTAGGCACAGATACGCAGTATTTT
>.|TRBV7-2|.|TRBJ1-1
CASSLESIGKNTEAFF
TGTGCCAGCAGCTTAGAGAGTATAGGGAAGAACACTGAAGCTTTCTTT
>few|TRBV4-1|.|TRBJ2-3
CASSQEGSPDTQYF
TGCGCCAGCAGCCAAGAGGGTAGCCCAGATACGCAGTATTTT
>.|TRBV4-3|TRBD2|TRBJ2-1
CASSRGGVSYNEQFF
TGCGCCAGCAGCCGGGGAGGGGTCTCCTACAATGAGCAGTTCTTC
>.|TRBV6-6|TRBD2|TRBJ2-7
CASRPDVAGVHSYEQYF
TGTGCCAGCAGGCCCGACGTAGCGGGAGTACATTCCTACGAGCAGTACTTC
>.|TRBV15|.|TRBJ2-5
CATSRSMGTYNEQYF
TGTGCCACCAGCCGTTCCATGGGGACGTACAATGAGCAGTACTTC
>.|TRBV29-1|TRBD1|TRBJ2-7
CSVEGQGIHEQYF
TGCAGCGTCGAGGGACAGGGAATCCACGAGCAGTACTTC
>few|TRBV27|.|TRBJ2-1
CASSSRVAGSYNEQFF
TGTGCCAGCAGTTCCCGAGTGGCAGGGAGTTACAATGAGCAGTTCTTC
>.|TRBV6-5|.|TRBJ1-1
CASGQAISEAFF
TGTGCCAGCGGGCAGGCCATCTCTGAAGCTTTCTTT